The sequence of this TCR beta chain was determined in a study of T cell changes during pregnancy in multiple sclerosis. This clone was picked up one time. The data were produced by immunoSEQ multiplex PCR, yet TCRdb's version contains in-frame clones alone and is incomplete. This table holds 30,000 to 45,000 clones, 91% found once. Trimming cost V 0 bases and J 4 bases; bases outside gene matches: 2. CDR3 size: 14 residues. Germline loops: CDR1 GTSNPN, CDR2 SVGIG (reference sequence). The receptor was isolated from a female donor in good health, enrolled as a control in a pregnancy study. The sequences come from CD4+ T cells from peripheral blood mononuclear cells, collected in the second trimester of pregnancy. The chain employs TRBV30 and TRBJ2-3; 9 positions agree with TRBD2. The CDR3 DNA follows: TGTGCCTGGAGTGTAGCGGGGGGCCCAGATACGCAGTATTTT. It codes for CAWSVAGGPDTQYF.